The 32 T cell receptor beta chains listed next were all sequenced from one sample in a study of T cells in Graves' hyperthyroidism and ophthalmopathy. Amplified TCR beta CDR3 regions came from RNA transcripts. An initial round of RT-PCR targeting the TCR CDR3 relied on the HTBI primer set. TCRdb ran MiXCR on the multiplex PCR reads and lists one entry per CDR3 protein. The data hold hundreds of thousands of distinct CDR3 sequences, with roughly 37% observed a single time. The source material was blood. The source of these receptors is a man between 18 and 35 years old with Graves' hyperthyroidism.

About this clonotype itself: The junction differs from germline at one of its ends, possibly a read error. The rearrangement links TRBV7-9 to TRBJ1-1; maybe TRBD1 (5 bases). Germline V lookup: CDR1 SEHNR, CDR2 FQNEAQ (reference sequence). The CDR3 runs 12 residues. DNA for the CDR3: TGTGCCAGCAGCCTAGGGACGGCTGAAACTTTCTTT. Its protein is CASSLGTAETFF.

This clonotype showed up many times. The J gene is TRBJ1-1, the V gene TRBV19; tentatively, D is TRBD1 (6 bases). Germline values: CDR1 LNHDA, CDR2 SQIVND (reference sequence). The CDR3 loop spans 14 amino acids. Trimming left V 6 bases short and J 4 bases short, with 15 bases between. Here the CDR3 reads CASSRGQRGTEAFF. CDR3 nucleotide sequence: TGTGCCAGTAGCCGTGGACAGAGAGGCACTGAAGCTTTCTTT.

This clonotype came up many times. CDR3 amino acids: CASRTDSMNTEAFF. The CDR3, as DNA: TGCGCCAGCAGGACGGATTCCATGAACACTGAAGCTTTCTTT. This rearrangement joins TRBV10-2 to TRBJ1-1; D gene unclear. CDR3 length equals 14 residues. The germline V gene has CDR1 WSHSY and CDR2 SAAADI. Deletions cut 6 bases from V and 0 bases from J, with 11 bases between.

The chain links TRBV6-5 to TRBJ1-1, with 8 positions matching TRBD1. With V trimmed by 8 bases and J by 1 base, 3 bases remained unmatched. Germline V gene lookup returns CDR1 MNHEY and CDR2 SVGAGI. This CDR3 contains 13 residues. The chain's CDR3 is CASRQGTNTEAFF. CDR3 sequence (DNA): TGTGCCAGCCGACAGGGGACGAACACTGAAGCTTTCTTT.

This clonotype has a count of ten or more. This chain uses TRBV19 with TRBJ1-1, with 7 positions matching TRBD1. Germline V CDR1 and CDR2: LNHDA, SQIVND (reference sequence). The CDR3 is made up of 11 amino acids. Trimming cost V 6 bases and J 11 bases; bases outside gene matches: 6. The DNA of the CDR3 is TGTGCCAGTAGGAAGGGGGCTGGGGCTTTCTTT. Translating it yields CASRKGAGAFF.

The J gene is TRBJ2-7, the V gene TRBV10-3, with D tentatively TRBD2 (6 bases). Germline assignment: CDR1 ENHRY and CDR2 SYGVKD. CDR3 length equals 13 residues. V lost 6 bases to trimming and J lost 3 bases, with 12 bases between them. CDR3 bases: TGTGCCATCAGGGCCGGGAGCTACTACGAGCAGTACTTC. Protein sequence: CAIRAGSYYEQYF.

The chain joins TRBV9 to TRBJ1-1, with D unclear. The germline V gene has CDR1 SGDLS and CDR2 YYNGEE. The V end was cut by 4 bases, the J end by 1 base, with 14 bases between. This CDR3 is built from 15 residues. This CDR3 is CASSFGGVGNTEAFF. DNA for the CDR3: TGTGCCAGCAGCTTTGGCGGCGTGGGGAACACTGAAGCTTTCTTT.

This clonotype was seen only a few times. V gene TRBV27 combines with J gene TRBJ2-7; D tentatively fits TRBD1 or TRBD2 (5 bases each). V lost 3 bases to trimming and J lost 6 bases, with 12 bases between them. The germline V gene has CDR1 MNHEY and CDR2 SMNVEV (reference sequence). The CDR3 spans 13 residues. The DNA for the CDR3 is TGTGCCAGCAGTTTGGGACCCTCTCTCGAGCAGTACTTC. Residues: CASSLGPSLEQYF.

V and J are TRBV2 and TRBJ2-7; tentatively, D is TRBD1 (6 bases). This CDR3 has 14 residues. From germline, CDR1 is SNHLY and CDR2 FYNNEI. V was cut by 3 bases and J by 5 bases, with 14 bases left in between. Here the CDR3 DNA reads TGTGCCAGCAGTGAGGGACATCCACTCGACGAGCAGTACTTC. Its translation is CASSEGHPLDEQYF.

The V and J genes are TRBV7-6 and TRBJ1-5; 7 bases map to TRBD1. The J segment lost 3 bases and the V segment lost 3 bases, leaving 5 bases of the junction unmatched. CDR1 is SGHVS, CDR2 FNYEAQ, per germline. The CDR3 loop spans 15 amino acids. This CDR3 is CASSFGGGLNQPQHF. CDR3 nucleotides: TGTGCCAGCAGCTTCGGAGGGGGCCTCAATCAGCCCCAGCATTTT.

This rearrangement joins TRBV9 to TRBJ2-5; 11 nucleotides match TRBD2. Germline loops: CDR1 SGDLS, CDR2 YYNGEE. The CDR3 loop spans 18 amino acids. Trimming removed 4 bases from V and 4 bases from J; junction bases left unmatched: 15. The CDR3 DNA reads as TGTGCCAGCAGCCCCCCAGGTCAACTAGCGGGAGTTACAGAGACCCAGTACTTC. Encoded protein: CASSPPGQLAGVTETQYF.

Remarks on this clonotype: This clone may be a read error of a much larger clone one base away. The genes are TRBV24-1 and TRBJ1-1; D remains ambiguous. Trimming took off 5 bases at V and 11 bases at J, with 11 bases between the two ends. The CDR3 loop spans 11 amino acids. Germline-derived CDR1 and CDR2 are KGHDR and SFDVKD. CDR3 DNA sequence: TGTGCCACCAGTGGTGCCGCTCGGGCTTTCTTT. Amino acids: CATSGAARAFF.

There are many counts of this clonotype. The chain combines TRBV7-8 with TRBJ1-6, with 8 bases lining up with TRBD1. Germline V gene sequence: CDR1 SGHVS, CDR2 FQNEAQ. Trimming removed 5 bases from V and 9 bases from J; junction bases left unmatched: 9. CDR3 size: 15 residues. The CDR3, as DNA: TGTGCCAGCAGCATTACAGGGGGGATAGGTTCACCCCTCCACTTT. This translates into CASSITGGIGSPLHF.

This rearrangement joins TRBV7-4 to TRBJ2-5; 11 bases map to TRBD2. The J call could be wrong; TRBJ2-7 is a better fit for the DNA end. The CDR3 is made up of 13 amino acids. CDR1 and CDR2 (germline): SGHVT, SQSDAQ. The CDR3 DNA is TGTGCCAGCGCTCTAGCGGGAGGATACGAGCAGTACTTC. The encoded protein is CASALAGGYEQYF.

This chain uses TRBV20-1 with TRBJ2-7; possibly TRBD1 for D (5 bases). This CDR3 is built from 13 residues. Germline CDR1 is DFQATT and CDR2 is SNEGSKA (reference sequence). Trimming left V 7 bases short and J 6 bases short, with 19 bases between. The CDR3 coding sequence is TGCAGTGGATTAGAGGCCAGGGCTTGCGAGCAGTACTTC. Its protein is CSGLEARACEQYF.

About this clonotype itself: This may arise from a read error, as a much more abundant clone is one base away. The CDR3 here is CASSAPQPANTEAFF. The CDR3 DNA reads TGTGCCAGCAGCGCCCCCCAACCAGCGAACACTGAAGCTTTCTTT. The gene calls are TRBV7-9 and TRBJ1-1; D call uncertain. The CDR3 is made up of 15 amino acids. CDR1 SEHNR and CDR2 FQNEAQ come from the germline V gene (reference sequence). V was pared by 5 bases and J by 1 base, with 14 bases between.

The chain recombines TRBV7-2 with TRBJ2-2; D might be TRBD2 (6 bases). Germline CDR1 and CDR2: SGHTA and FQGNSA. The germline V and J ends were trimmed by 1 base and 4 bases, with 10 bases remaining between them. The length of the CDR3 is 15 residues. For the CDR3, the DNA is TGTGCCAGCAGCTTAGACCAGCGGGCCACCGGGGAGCTGTTTTTT. Its translation: CASSLDQRATGELFF.

The chain couples TRBV4-1 to TRBJ1-2; 9 bases agree with TRBD1. The CDR3 spans 15 residues. The ends lost 3 bases at V and 8 bases at J; junction bases unmatched: 10. CDR1 and CDR2 (germline): MGHRA, YSYEKL. The CDR3 nucleotides read TGCGCCAGCAGCCACCGGGACAGGGTAGTTGTCGGCTACACCTTC. It is translated as CASSHRDRVVVGYTF.

The chain employs TRBV7-9 and TRBJ2-5, with 12 bases fitting TRBD2. The CDR3 sequence is 17 residues long. Germline trimming cut 3 bases from V and 4 bases from J; bases unmatched to any gene: 9. Germline V gene sequence: CDR1 SEHNR, CDR2 FQNEAQ (reference sequence). The CDR3 sequence: CASSLTSGGLTRETQYF. As DNA, the CDR3 is TGTGCCAGCAGCTTGACTAGCGGGGGCCTAACCCGAGAGACCCAGTACTTC.

This clonotype was seen repeatedly, ten times or more. The V call is TRBV7-6, the J call TRBJ1-2; 9 nucleotides agree with TRBD1. Germline V CDR1 and CDR2: SGHVS, FNYEAQ. V trimming: 5 bases; J trimming: 4 bases; junction bases outside the gene matches: 8. The CDR3 consists of 15 residues. The CDR3, as DNA: TGTGCCAGCAGCCCACAGACAGGGGGGAGCTATGGCTACACCTTC. Translated: CASSPQTGGSYGYTF. Full variable domain (rest looked up from reference TRBV7-6 and TRBJ1-2): GAGVSQSPRYKVTKRGQDVALRCDPISGHVSLYWYRQALGQGPEFLTYFNYEAQQDKSGLPNDRFSAERPEGSISTLTIQRTEQRDSAMYRCASSPQTGGSYGYTFGSGTRLTVV.

This rearrangement joins TRBV24-1 to TRBJ2-1; D uncertain. Trimming left V 6 bases short and J 5 bases short, with 7 bases between. Germline V gene data show CDR1 as KGHDR and CDR2 as SFDVKD. The CDR3 length is 12 residues. CDR3 DNA sequence: TGTGCCACCAGTAACTCTAACAATGAGCAGTTCTTC. Its protein is CATSNSNNEQFF.

This chain joins TRBV19 and TRBJ1-5; D gene ambiguous. This CDR3 is built from 15 residues. CDR1 and CDR2 from the germline V gene are LNHDA and SQIVND (reference sequence). Trimming took off 7 bases at V and 3 bases at J, with 16 bases between the two ends. The CDR3 spells CASTPLRASNQPQHF. The CDR3 DNA reads as TGTGCCAGTACCCCCCTCCGGGCCTCCAATCAGCCCCAGCATTTT.

As concerns this clonotype: This may be a read error: a much more frequent sequence differs by one nucleotide. V is TRBV10-3 and J is TRBJ1-4, with TRBD1 matching over 8 bases. CDR1 and CDR2 from the germline V gene are ENHRY and SYGVKD. The CDR3 runs to 14 residues. V trimming: 4 bases; J trimming: 6 bases; junction bases outside the gene matches: 4. CDR3 protein: CAISGQGSYEKLFF. The CDR3 nucleotides read TGTGCCATCAGTGGACAGGGGTCGTATGAAAAACTGTTTTTT.

In regard to this clonotype: The germline gene is not matched at one end of the junction; a read error may be the cause. V and J are TRBV2 and TRBJ2-7; no firm D call. CDR3 length equals 13 residues. Germline CDR1 and CDR2: SNHLY and FYNNEI. CDR3: CASSARFNYGQYF. CDR3 coding DNA: TGTGCCAGCAGCGCTCGATTTAACTACGGGCAGTACTTC. The full variable domain, in which reference TRBV2 and TRBJ2-7 provide the parts outside the CDR3, is EPEVTQTPSHQVTQMGQEVILRCVPISNHLYFYWYRQILGQKVEFLVSFYNNEISEKSEIFDDQFSVERPDGSNFTLKIRSTKLEDSAMYFCASSARFNYGQYFGPGTRLTVT.

This clonotype occurred a few times. The V and J genes are TRBV7-2 and TRBJ2-7; D is possibly TRBD1 or TRBD2 (5 bases each). CDR1 is SGHTA and CDR2 is FQGNSA in the germline V gene. Trimming took 7 bases from V and 6 from J, leaving 10 bases between them. The CDR3 has 11 amino acids. CDR3 DNA: TGTGCCAGCACCGATGGGGGCGAGCAGTACTTC. Translated: CASTDGGEQYF.

This clonotype has at least ten counts. V is TRBV29-1 and J is TRBJ1-5; 9 bases fit TRBD1. Germline trimming cut 7 bases from V and 7 bases from J; bases unmatched to any gene: 11. The CDR3 length is 14 residues. Germline V gives CDR1 SQVTM, CDR2 ANQGSEA. The CDR3 protein is CSALGTGRGQPQHF. For the CDR3, the DNA is TGCAGCGCCCTGGGGACAGGGAGAGGGCAGCCCCAGCATTTT.

The chain employs TRBV9 and TRBJ1-6; D call uncertain. There are 14 residues in the CDR3. Trimming left V 4 bases short and J 9 bases short, with 14 bases between. The germline CDR1 and CDR2 sequences are SGDLS and YYNGEE. The CDR3 DNA reads as TGTGCCAGCAGCCAGCTGATAGGGTCTTCACCCCTCCACTTT. Amino acid sequence: CASSQLIGSSPLHF.

This chain connects TRBV7-2 to TRBJ1-1; 7 bases map to TRBD1. V was pared by 5 bases and J by 2 bases, with 8 bases of the junction left unmatched. The CDR3 totals 15 residues. Germline CDR1 reads SGHTA; CDR2 reads FQGNSA. The CDR3 spells CASSIDPGGNTEAFF. CDR3 bases: TGTGCCAGCAGCATAGATCCAGGGGGTAACACTGAAGCTTTCTTT.

This clonotype was observed a few times. The rearrangement uses TRBV15 and TRBJ2-2, with no clear D. This CDR3 is 14 amino acids long. Germline V gene data show CDR1 as LNHNV and CDR2 as YYDKDF (reference sequence). Trimming cost V 1 base and J 6 bases, with 9 bases left between them. The DNA of the CDR3 is TGTGCCACCAGCAGAGTGGGGAATGCCGGGGAGCTGTTTTTT. Translated: CATSRVGNAGELFF. The full variable domain, completed using reference TRBV15 and TRBJ2-2, is DAMVIQNPRYQVTQFGKPVTLSCSQTLNHNVMYWYQQKSSQAPKLLFHYYDKDFNNEADTPDNFQSRRPNTSFCFLDIRSPGLGDTAMYLCATSRVGNAGELFFGEGSRLTVL.

This clonotype occurred a few times. The chain links TRBV12-3 or TRBV12-4 to TRBJ2-2, with D perhaps TRBD2 (5 bases). Trimming took off 7 bases at V and 4 bases at J, with 10 bases between the two ends. CDR3 length equals 13 residues. The CDR3 sequence is CASTLSGTGELFF. The CDR3 DNA is TGTGCCAGCACCTTGAGCGGCACCGGGGAGCTGTTTTTT.

The count of this clonotype is one. At one end the junction does not follow the germline gene, possibly because of a read error. This rearrangement joins TRBV2 to TRBJ2-7; 7 nucleotides match TRBD1. The CDR3 is 15 amino acids. The germline gives CDR1 SNHLY, CDR2 FYNNEI. This CDR3 is CASSQVGTAKYEQYF. The CDR3, as DNA: TGCGCCAGCAGCCAAGTGGGGACAGCAAAGTACGAGCAGTACTTC.

This clonotype was counted ten times or more. The rearrangement uses TRBV15 and TRBJ2-7, with D possibly matching TRBD1 (6 bases). V was shortened by 7 bases and J by 2 bases, with 12 bases between the two germline ends. Germline V gene data show CDR1 as LNHNV and CDR2 as YYDKDF (reference sequence). The CDR3 spans 13 residues. CDR3 nucleotides: TGTGCCACCAAGGGGGACGCAGCCTACGAGCAGTACTTC. Amino acids: CATKGDAAYEQYF.